This T cell receptor (beta chain) comes out of a study of blood T cell repertoires in COVID-19. Study in general: Donors in the United States, Italy and Spain gave samples during acute or convalescent COVID-19. Sample material is recorded as cDNA or gDNA derived from T cells, B-cell-depleted T cells, or PBMCs.

Symptom resolution, clearance, or two negative PCRs marked donors in Cohort 3 as recovered. Looked up from germline, CDR1 is SGHRS and CDR2 is YFSETQ. Trimming cost V 4 bases and J 4 bases, with 18 bases left between them. The CDR3 is made up of 16 amino acids. This table comes from immunoSEQ multiplex PCR, and its TCRdb copy is limited to in-frame clones, with some not included. The repertoire has about 400,000 clones, 85% to 90% of them found once; the top ten carry about 1.7%. The V and J genes are TRBV5-1 and TRBJ1-3; no reliable D call. This TCR was recovered from a woman aged 25 to 39 who had recovered from COVID-19. Sequenced sample: PBMCs or T cells enriched from blood (not recorded which). The CDR3, as DNA: TGCGCCAGCAGCCGCGATGGGCAGAGAAACGGAAACACCATATATTTT. It encodes CASSRDGQRNGNTIYF.